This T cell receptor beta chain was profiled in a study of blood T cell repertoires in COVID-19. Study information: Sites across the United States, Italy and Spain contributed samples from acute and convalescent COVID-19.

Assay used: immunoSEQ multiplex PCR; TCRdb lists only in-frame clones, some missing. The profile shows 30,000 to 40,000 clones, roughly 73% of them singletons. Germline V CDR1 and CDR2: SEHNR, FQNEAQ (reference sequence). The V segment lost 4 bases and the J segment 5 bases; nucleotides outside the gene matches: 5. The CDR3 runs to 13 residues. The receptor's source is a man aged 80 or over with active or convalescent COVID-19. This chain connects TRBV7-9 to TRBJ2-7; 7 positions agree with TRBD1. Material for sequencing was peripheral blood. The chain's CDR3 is CASSYRGFNEQYF. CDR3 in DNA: TGTGCCAGCAGCTACAGGGGATTCAACGAGCAGTACTTC.